The 13 T cell receptor beta chains in this list originate from one sample, sequenced in a study of blood T cell repertoires in COVID-19. Method: immunoSEQ multiplex PCR; TCRdb's copy keeps in-frame clones and lacks some. The sample yields around 320,000 clones, over 75% seen once. Sequenced material: peripheral blood. Every receptor here comes from a human donor in a cohort sampled during active COVID-19.

J is TRBJ2-1 and V is TRBV24-1, with 7 bases identical to TRBD2. V trimming: 7 bases; J trimming: 6 bases; junction bases outside the gene matches: 5. This CDR3 contains 13 residues. Germline V gene data show CDR1 as KGHDR and CDR2 as SFDVKD. The CDR3 loop is CATRSGGGNEQFF. In DNA, the CDR3 is TGTGCCACCAGGAGTGGGGGGGGCAATGAGCAGTTCTTC.

The J gene is TRBJ1-2, the V gene TRBV4-2, with no clear D. V was pared by 2 bases and J by 2 bases, with 9 bases between. Germline CDR1 reads LGHNA; CDR2 reads YNFKEQ. CDR3 size: 14 residues. In DNA form, the CDR3 reads TGTGCCAGCAGCCAATTCTCGGGAAACTATGGCTACACCTTC. Translating gives CASSQFSGNYGYTF.

The gene calls are TRBV10-3 and TRBJ2-7; possibly TRBD1 for D (6 bases). V gave up 0 bases and J gave up 3 bases, with 12 bases separating them. The CDR3 contains 15 residues. CDR1 is ENHRY and CDR2 is SYGVKD in the germline V gene. CDR3 loop: CAISESGQNLYEQYF. CDR3 nucleotide sequence: TGTGCCATCAGTGAGTCAGGACAGAACCTCTACGAGCAGTACTTC.

The chain has TRBV5-6 and TRBJ1-2; 8 bases map to TRBD1. Germline lookup yields CDR1 SGHDT and CDR2 YYEEEE. This CDR3 spans 14 amino acids. V shed 1 base, J shed 4 bases, and the junction held 3 bases outside the gene matches. The CDR3 loop reads CASSLRTGSYGYTF. The CDR3 nucleotides are TGTGCCAGCAGCTTGAGGACAGGGAGCTATGGCTACACCTTC.

In DNA form, the CDR3 reads TGTGCCAGCAGGTACGGACAGGGGGACTTCTACGAGCAGTACTTC. This sequence encodes CASRYGQGDFYEQYF. The chain has TRBV27 and TRBJ2-7; 10 nucleotides agree with TRBD1. The CDR3 is 15 amino acids. In germline, CDR1 is MNHEY, CDR2 SMNVEV (reference sequence). V was clipped by 6 bases and J by 3 bases; unmatched bases: 8.

The J gene is TRBJ2-2, the V gene TRBV4-1; a weak D match, TRBD1 (6 bases). Germline V lookup: CDR1 MGHRA, CDR2 YSYEKL. The CDR3 covers 15 residues. V lost 4 bases, J lost 5 bases, and 14 bases lay in between. The CDR3, as DNA: TGCGCCAGCAGCCTGGGCAGGGGAAAGACCGGGGAGCTGTTTTTT. As protein: CASSLGRGKTGELFF.

CDR3 in amino acids: CATSDFRDTGELFF. CDR3 nucleotide sequence: TGTGCCACCAGTGATTTCAGGGACACCGGGGAGCTGTTTTTT. V usage is TRBV24-1 and J usage is TRBJ2-2, with D possibly matching TRBD1 (5 bases). Looked up from germline, CDR1 is KGHDR and CDR2 is SFDVKD. The CDR3 spans 14 residues. Deletions cut 1 base from V and 3 bases from J, with 5 bases between.

The genes are TRBV24-1 and TRBJ2-5, with 10 bases aligning to TRBD1. Trimming took 2 bases from V and 1 from J; bases not matched to a gene: 0. CDR1 KGHDR and CDR2 SFDVKD come from the germline V gene. This CDR3 comprises 15 residues. In nucleotides, the CDR3 is TGTGCCACCAGTGATTGGACAGGGGGCCAAGAGACCCAGTACTTC. It is translated as CATSDWTGGQETQYF.

V and J are TRBV28 and TRBJ2-7; D perhaps matches TRBD1 (6 bases). The CDR3 totals 15 residues. CDR1 and CDR2 from the germline V gene are MDHEN and SYDVKM. V lost 5 bases and J 0 bases, leaving 14 bases between the germline ends. CDR3 in DNA: TGTGCCAGCAGTCCCAGGGGAGAGGGCTCCTACGAGCAGTACTTC. Its translation is CASSPRGEGSYEQYF. Using reference TRBV28 and TRBJ2-7 for the parts outside the CDR3, the full variable domain is DVKVTQSSRYLVKRTGEKVFLECVQDMDHENMFWYRQDPGLGLRLIYFSYDVKMKEKGDIPEGYSVSREKKERFSLILESASTNQTSMYLCASSPRGEGSYEQYFGPGTRLTVT.

The chain employs TRBV18 and TRBJ2-7, with unresolved D. In germline, CDR1 is KGHSH, CDR2 LQKENI. Trimming removed 3 bases at V and 4 bases at J, with 7 bases between. This CDR3 has 12 amino acids. The CDR3 here is CASSPVGYEQYF. The CDR3 region has the DNA TGTGCCAGCTCACCGGTCGGTTACGAGCAGTACTTC.

The chain uses TRBV12-3 or TRBV12-4 and TRBJ1-5; no reliable D call. V was trimmed by 5 bases and J by 5 bases, leaving 10 bases between them. CDR3 length equals 13 residues. The DNA for the CDR3 is TGTGCCAGCAGTCCCACAGCCCATCAGCCCCAGCATTTT. Amino acids: CASSPTAHQPQHF.

The rearrangement uses TRBV20-1 and TRBJ1-1; D may be TRBD1 (5 bases). CDR3 length equals 10 residues. Germline assignment: CDR1 DFQATT and CDR2 SNEGSKA (reference sequence). The germline V and J ends were trimmed by 6 bases and 10 bases, with 12 bases remaining between them. The CDR3: CSALGGVAFF. For the CDR3, the DNA is TGCAGTGCCCTCGGGGGAGTAGCTTTCTTT.

The CDR3 coding sequence is TGCGCCAGCAGCCAAGATCTTTATAAGGGGATTCGTCAGCCCCAGCATTTT. It yields the protein CASSQDLYKGIRQPQHF. This chain joins TRBV4-1 and TRBJ1-5; maybe TRBD1 (5 bases). The CDR3 contains 17 residues. Trimming cost V 0 bases and J 6 bases, with 18 bases left between them. CDR1 is MGHRA and CDR2 is YSYEKL in the germline V gene.